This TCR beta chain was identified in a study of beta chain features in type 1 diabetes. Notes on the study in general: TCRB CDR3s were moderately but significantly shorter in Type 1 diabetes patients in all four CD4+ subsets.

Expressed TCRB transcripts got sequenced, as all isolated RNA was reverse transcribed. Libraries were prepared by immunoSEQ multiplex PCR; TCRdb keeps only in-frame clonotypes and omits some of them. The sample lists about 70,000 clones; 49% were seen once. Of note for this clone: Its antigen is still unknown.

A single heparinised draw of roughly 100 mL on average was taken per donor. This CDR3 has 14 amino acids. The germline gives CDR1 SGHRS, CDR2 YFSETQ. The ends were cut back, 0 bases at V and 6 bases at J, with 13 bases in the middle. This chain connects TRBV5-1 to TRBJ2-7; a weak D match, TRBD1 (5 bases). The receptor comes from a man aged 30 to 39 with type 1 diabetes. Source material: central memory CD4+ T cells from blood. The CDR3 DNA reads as TGCGCCAGCAGCTTGGGGCAGGGCGTAGGCGAGCAGTACTTC. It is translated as CASSLGQGVGEQYF.